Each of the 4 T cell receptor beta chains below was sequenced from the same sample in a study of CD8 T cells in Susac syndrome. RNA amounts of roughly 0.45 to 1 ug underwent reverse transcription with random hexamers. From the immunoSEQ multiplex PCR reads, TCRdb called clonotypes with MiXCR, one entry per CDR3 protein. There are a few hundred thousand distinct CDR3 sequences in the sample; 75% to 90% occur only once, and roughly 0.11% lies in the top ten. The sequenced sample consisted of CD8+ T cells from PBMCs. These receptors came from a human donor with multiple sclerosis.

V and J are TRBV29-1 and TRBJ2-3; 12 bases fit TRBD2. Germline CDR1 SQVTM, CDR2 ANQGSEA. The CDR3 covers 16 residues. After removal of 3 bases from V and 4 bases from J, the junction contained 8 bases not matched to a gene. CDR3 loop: CSVDQLAGGRADTQYF. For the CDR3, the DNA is TGCAGCGTTGATCAACTAGCGGGAGGACGAGCAGATACGCAGTATTTT.

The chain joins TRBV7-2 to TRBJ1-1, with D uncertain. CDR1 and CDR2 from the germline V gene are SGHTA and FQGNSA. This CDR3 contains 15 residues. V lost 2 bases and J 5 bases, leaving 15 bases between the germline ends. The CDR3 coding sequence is TGTGCCAGCAGCTTATCCGTTGGGGATGGAACTGAAGCTTTCTTT. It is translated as CASSLSVGDGTEAFF.

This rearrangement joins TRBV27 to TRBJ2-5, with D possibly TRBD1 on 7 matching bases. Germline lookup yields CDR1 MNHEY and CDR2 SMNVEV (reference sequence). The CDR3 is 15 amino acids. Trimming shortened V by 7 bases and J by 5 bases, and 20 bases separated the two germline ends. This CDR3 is CASTATSGGQETQYF. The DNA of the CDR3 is TGTGCCAGCACCGCAACCTCCGGGGGACAGGAGACCCAGTACTTC.

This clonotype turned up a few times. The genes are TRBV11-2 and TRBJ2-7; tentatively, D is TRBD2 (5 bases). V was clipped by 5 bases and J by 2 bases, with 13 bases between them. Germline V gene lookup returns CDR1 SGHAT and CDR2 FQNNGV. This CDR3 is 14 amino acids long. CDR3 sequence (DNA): TGTGCCAGCAGCATGCCAGGACTGGCCTACGAGCAGTACTTC. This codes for CASSMPGLAYEQYF.